This record concerns one TCR beta chain sequence. Its specificity is unknown. MiXCR was run by TCRdb on the reads, yielding one entry per CDR3 protein. Found here are about 770,000 distinct CDR3 sequences, roughly 28% of them singletons; the top ten hold under 15%. The CDR3 totals 16 residues. J lost 4 bases, V lost 6 bases, and 14 bases had no gene match. Germline CDR1 MDHEN, CDR2 SYDVKM. The data originate from a study of T cell repertoires in cytomegalovirus infection. Study details: The study used recently identified HLA-C-restricted and well-studied HLA-B-restricted CMV epitopes. Through public TCR beta signatures, both CMV infection and matching HLA type were indicated.

General study results and limits: HLA-C-restricted, CMV-specific TCR beta clonotypes were dominant ex vivo.

The TCR was taken from a human donor in good health (CMV status not recorded). Some clones in this sample may be carry-over from other donors' samples. Sequencing used cultured CD8+ T cells from PBMCs, obtained from culture after CMV antigen stimulation. V usage is TRBV28 and J usage is TRBJ1-2, with TRBD1 matching over 7 bases. Here the CDR3 reads CASSATTGPHFYGYTF. The DNA of the CDR3 is TGTGCCAGCAGCGCTACGACAGGGCCACACTTCTATGGCTACACCTTC.